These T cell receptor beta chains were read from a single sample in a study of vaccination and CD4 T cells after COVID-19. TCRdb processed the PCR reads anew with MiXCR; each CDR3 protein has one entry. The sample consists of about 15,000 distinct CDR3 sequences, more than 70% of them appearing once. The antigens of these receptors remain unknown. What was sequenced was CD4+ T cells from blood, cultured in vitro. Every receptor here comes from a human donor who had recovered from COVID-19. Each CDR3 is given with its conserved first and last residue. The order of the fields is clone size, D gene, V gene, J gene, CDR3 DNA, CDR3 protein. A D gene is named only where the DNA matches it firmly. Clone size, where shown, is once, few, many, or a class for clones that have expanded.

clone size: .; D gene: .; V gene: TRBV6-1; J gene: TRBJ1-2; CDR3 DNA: TGTGCCAGCAGTCCCGGAACACAGGGAGGTATCTATGGCTACACCTTC; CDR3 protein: CASSPGTQGGIYGYTF
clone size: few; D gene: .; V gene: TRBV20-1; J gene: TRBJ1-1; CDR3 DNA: TGCAGTGCTAGAGGCCCGAAACACCCGAACACTGAAGCTTTCTTT; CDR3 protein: CSARGPKHPNTEAFF
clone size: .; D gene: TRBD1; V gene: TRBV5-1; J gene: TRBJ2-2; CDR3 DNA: TGCGCCAGCAGCAGCGGACAGGGGGCGTCCGGGGAGCTGTTTTTT; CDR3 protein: CASSSGQGASGELFF
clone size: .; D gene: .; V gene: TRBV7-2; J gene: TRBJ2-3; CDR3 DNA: TGTGCCAGCAGCGTACCCGGTTCGGGGACCGCGCAGTATTTT; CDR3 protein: CASSVPGSGTAQYF
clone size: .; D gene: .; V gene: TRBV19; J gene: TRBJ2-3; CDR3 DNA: TGTGCCTCATCTCTTGGGGGAGTACCAGATACGCAGTATTTT; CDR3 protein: CASSLGGVPDTQYF
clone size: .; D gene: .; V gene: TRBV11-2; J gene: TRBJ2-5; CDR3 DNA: TGTGCCAGCAGCTCCTCTGGGATTCCACAAGAGACCCAGTACTTC; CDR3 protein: CASSSSGIPQETQYF
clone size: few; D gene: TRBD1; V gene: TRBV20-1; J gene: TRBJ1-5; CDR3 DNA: TGCAGTGCTAGATCCGGGACAGGGAAGATGGAGCCCCAGCATTTT; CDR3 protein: CSARSGTGKMEPQHF
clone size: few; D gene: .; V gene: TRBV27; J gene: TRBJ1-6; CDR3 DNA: TGTGCCAGCAGTTCGGGTCGCTATAATTCACCCCTCCACTTT; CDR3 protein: CASSSGRYNSPLHF
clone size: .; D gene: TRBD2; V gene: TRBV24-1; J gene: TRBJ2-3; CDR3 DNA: TGTGCCACCAGTGCACGGACTAGCGCCTACACAGATACGCAGTATTTT; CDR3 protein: CATSARTSAYTDTQYF
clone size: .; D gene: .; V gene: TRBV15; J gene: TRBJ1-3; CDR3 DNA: TGTGCCACCAGCAGAGATCCGCTTTCCTCTGGAAACACCATATATTTT; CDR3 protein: CATSRDPLSSGNTIYF
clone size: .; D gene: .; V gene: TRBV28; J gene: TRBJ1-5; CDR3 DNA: TGTGCCAGCAGTTTCTCGGGACACCGTAAGGGCAATCAGCCCCAGCATTTT; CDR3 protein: CASSFSGHRKGNQPQHF
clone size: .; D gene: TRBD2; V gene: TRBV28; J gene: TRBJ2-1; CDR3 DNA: TGTGCCAGCAGTTTTAGCGGGAGGGCCGCCTACAATGAGCAGTTCTTC; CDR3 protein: CASSFSGRAAYNEQFF
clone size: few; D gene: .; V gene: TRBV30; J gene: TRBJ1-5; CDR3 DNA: TGTGCCTGGAGTCCACAGGGAAATCAGCCCCAGCATTTT; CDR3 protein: CAWSPQGNQPQHF
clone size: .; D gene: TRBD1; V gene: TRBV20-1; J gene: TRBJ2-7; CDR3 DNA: TGCAGTGCTAGTAGCAGGGGGCCTATTAGGGAGCAGTACTTC; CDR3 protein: CSASSRGPIREQYF
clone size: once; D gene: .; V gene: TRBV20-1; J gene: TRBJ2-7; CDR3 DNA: TGCAGTGCTTTGGACACGAACGAGCAGTACTTC; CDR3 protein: CSALDTNEQYF
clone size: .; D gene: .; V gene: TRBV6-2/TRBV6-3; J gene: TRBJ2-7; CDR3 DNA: TGTGCCAGCAGCCCGCCAGGTGGACACTACGAGCAGTACTTC; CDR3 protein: CASSPPGGHYEQYF
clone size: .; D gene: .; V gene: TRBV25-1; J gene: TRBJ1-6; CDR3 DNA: TGTGCCAGCAGTGAAGGAGGGGGGAGTTATTCACCCCTCCACTTT; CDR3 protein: CASSEGGGSYSPLHF
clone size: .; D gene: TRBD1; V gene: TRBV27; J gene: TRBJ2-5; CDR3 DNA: TGTGCCAGCAGCTGGGCCCCAGGGGGTGGGACCCAGTACTTC; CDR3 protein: CASSWAPGGGTQYF
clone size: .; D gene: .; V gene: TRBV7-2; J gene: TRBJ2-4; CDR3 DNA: TGTGCCAGCAGCCCCCTTCTAGACAAAAACATTCAGTACTTC; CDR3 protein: CASSPLLDKNIQYF
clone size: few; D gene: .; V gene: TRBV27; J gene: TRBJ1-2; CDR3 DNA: TGTGCCAGCAGTTTGAACGGTTATGGCTACACCTTC; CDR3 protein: CASSLNGYGYTF
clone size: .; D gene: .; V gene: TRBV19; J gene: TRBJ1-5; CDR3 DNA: TGTGCCAGTAAATCAGGTGTCCAGCCCCAGCATTTT; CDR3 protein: CASKSGVQPQHF
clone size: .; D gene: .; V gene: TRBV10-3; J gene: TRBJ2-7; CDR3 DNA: TGTGCCATCAGAGTGGGGGTGGTTTCCGAGCAGTACTTC; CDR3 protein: CAIRVGVVSEQYF
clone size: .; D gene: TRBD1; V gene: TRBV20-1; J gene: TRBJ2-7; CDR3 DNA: TGCAGTGCTAGATCTACCGGGACAGGGAGGCACGAGCAGTACTTC; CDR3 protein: CSARSTGTGRHEQYF
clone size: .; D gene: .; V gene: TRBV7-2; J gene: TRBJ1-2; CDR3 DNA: TGTGCCAGCAGCTTGAGGACACCAACCCCTAACTATGGCTACACCTTC; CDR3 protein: CASSLRTPTPNYGYTF
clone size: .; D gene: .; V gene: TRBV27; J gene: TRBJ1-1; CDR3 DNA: TGTGCCAGCAGTTTATTGAAGAACACTGAAGCTTTCTTT; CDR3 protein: CASSLLKNTEAFF
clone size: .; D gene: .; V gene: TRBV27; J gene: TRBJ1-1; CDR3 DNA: TGTGCCAGCAGTTTATTCGCCGAGGGAACCACTGAAGCTTTCTTT; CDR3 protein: CASSLFAEGTTEAFF
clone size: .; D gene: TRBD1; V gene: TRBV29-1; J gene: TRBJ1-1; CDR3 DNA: TGCAGCGCTGGGAGGCCCCGGGACAGGGTCACTGAAGCTTTCTTT; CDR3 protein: CSAGRPRDRVTEAFF
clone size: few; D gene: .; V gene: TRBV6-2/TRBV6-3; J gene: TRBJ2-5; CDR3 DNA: TGTGCCAGCAGGAGGATCAGGGGTCCCAAAGAGACCCAGTACTTC; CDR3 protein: CASRRIRGPKETQYF
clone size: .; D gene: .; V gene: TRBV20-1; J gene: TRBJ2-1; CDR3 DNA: TGCAGTGCTAGCTGGAATCCAGGCTCCTACAATGAGCAGTTCTTC; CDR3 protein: CSASWNPGSYNEQFF
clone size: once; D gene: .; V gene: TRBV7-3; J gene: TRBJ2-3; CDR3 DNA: TGTGCCAGCAGCGTCAGGGGGGGTACGCAGTATTTT; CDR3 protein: CASSVRGGTQYF
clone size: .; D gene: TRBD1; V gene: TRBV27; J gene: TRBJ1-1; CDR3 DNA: TGTGCCAGCAGTTTATCAGCCGGGACAGGGGACATATACGCTGAAGCTTTCTTT; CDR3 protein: CASSLSAGTGDIYAEAFF
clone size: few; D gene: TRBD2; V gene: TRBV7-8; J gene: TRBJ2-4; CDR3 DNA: TGTGCCAGCAGCTCCAGACTAGCGGGAGGGAACATTCAGTACTTC; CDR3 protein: CASSSRLAGGNIQYF
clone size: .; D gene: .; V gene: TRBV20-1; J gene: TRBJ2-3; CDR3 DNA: TGCAGTGCTAGTTCCGGGCATACGCAGTATTTT; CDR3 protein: CSASSGHTQYF
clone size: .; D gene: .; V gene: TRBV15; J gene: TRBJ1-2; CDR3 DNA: TGTGCCACCAGCCGTGGGTGGGACGGCTACACCTTC; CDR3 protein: CATSRGWDGYTF
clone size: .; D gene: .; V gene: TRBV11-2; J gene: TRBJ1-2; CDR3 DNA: TGTGCCAGCAGCTTAGGGGTAGCCCATGATGGCTACACCTTC; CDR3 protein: CASSLGVAHDGYTF
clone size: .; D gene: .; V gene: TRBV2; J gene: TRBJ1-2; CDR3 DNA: TGTGCCAGCAGTTTAGGTCCGGTGGGGCTCTATGGCTACACCTTC; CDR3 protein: CASSLGPVGLYGYTF
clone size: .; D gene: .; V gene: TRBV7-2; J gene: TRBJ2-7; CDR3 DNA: TGTGCCAGCAGGTTCGGGACCGCTTACGAGCAGTACTTC; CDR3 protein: CASRFGTAYEQYF
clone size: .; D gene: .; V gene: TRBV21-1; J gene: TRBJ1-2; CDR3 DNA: TGTGCCAGCAGCAAACCTAGAGAGACGCAGCCGAGGCCTGGCTACACCTTC; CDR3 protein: CASSKPRETQPRPGYTF
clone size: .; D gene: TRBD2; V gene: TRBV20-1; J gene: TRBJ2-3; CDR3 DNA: TGCAGTGCAGCCGGAAGGACCGGGACTAGCGGCCCAGATACGCAGTATTTT; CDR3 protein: CSAAGRTGTSGPDTQYF
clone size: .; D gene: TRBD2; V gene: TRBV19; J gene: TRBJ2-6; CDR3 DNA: TGTGCCAGTAGTCCTGGACTAGCGGGATCAATCTCTGGGGCCAACGTCCTGACTTTC; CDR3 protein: CASSPGLAGSISGANVLTF
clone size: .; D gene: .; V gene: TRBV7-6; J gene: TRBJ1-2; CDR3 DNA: TGTGCCAGCAGCTTAAGACGGGATGCGCGCTACACCTTC; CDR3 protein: CASSLRRDARYTF
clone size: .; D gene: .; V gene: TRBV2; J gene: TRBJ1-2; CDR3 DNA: TGTGCCAGCAGTGAAGAGGCAGGGCCTAACTATGGCTACACCTTC; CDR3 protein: CASSEEAGPNYGYTF
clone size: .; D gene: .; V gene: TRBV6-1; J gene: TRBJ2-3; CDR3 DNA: TGTGCCAGCAGTCCGTCAGGGACTAGCACAGATACGCAGTATTTT; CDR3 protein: CASSPSGTSTDTQYF
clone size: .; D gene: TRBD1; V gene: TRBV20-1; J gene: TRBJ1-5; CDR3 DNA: TGCAGTGCTAGAGGGACCTTTGGACAGGGGTTGCCTCAGCCCCAGCATTTT; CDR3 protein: CSARGTFGQGLPQPQHF
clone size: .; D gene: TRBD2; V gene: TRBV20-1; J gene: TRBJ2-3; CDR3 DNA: TGCAGTGCTCGCTCCGGACTAGCGGCCCTCTATACGCAGTATTTT; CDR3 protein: CSARSGLAALYTQYF
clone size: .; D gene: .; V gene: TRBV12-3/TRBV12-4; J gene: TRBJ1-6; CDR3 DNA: TGTGCCAGCAGTTTGGGGCAGGGTGGGTCACCCCTCCACTTT; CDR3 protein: CASSLGQGGSPLHF
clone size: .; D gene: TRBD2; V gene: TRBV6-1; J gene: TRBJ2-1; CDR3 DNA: TGTGCCAGCCGTCCAGGTGGTAGCGGGGACAATGAGCAGTTCTTC; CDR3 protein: CASRPGGSGDNEQFF
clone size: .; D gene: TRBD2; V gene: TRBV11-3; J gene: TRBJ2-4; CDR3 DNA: TGTGCCAGCAGCCTGCCAGATGGGACTAGCGCTGCGGACGGTCAGTACTTC; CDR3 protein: CASSLPDGTSAADGQYF
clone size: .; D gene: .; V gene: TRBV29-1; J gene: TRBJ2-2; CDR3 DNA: TGCAGCGTCTCGGGACTTCGGAGAGCCACCGGGGAGCTGTTTTTT; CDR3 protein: CSVSGLRRATGELFF
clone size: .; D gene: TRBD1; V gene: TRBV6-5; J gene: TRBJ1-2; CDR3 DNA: TGTGCCAGCAGTTACAGTGTCGGGGACAGGGCCTATGGCTACACCTTC; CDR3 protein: CASSYSVGDRAYGYTF
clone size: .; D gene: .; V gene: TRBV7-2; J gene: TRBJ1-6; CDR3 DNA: TGTGCCAGCAGCTTATACCCTTCACCCCTCCACTTT; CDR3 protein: CASSLYPSPLHF